These 2 T cell receptor beta chains share one sample of origin, sequenced in a study of tumor-infiltrating lymphocytes in primary liver carcinoma. Co-extraction of RNA and DNA was performed on about 19-33 mg of unsorted bulk tissue. Using a constant-region primer together with ProtoScript II reverse transcriptase, TCR beta cDNA was made from 500 ng of total RNA. Researchers made the TCR beta libraries by running three nested multiplex PCR rounds with slightly modified ARM-PCR. The first two PCR rounds used TRBV1-TRBV30 forward primers with a C-beta reverse primer, roughly 10 cycles each. TCRdb reanalysed the multiplex PCR reads using MiXCR and keeps one entry per CDR3 protein. The data contain about 190,000 distinct CDR3 sequences, around 81% of them singletons. The sequenced sample was tumor tissue from primary liver carcinoma. Every receptor here comes from a man aged 35 to 55 with primary liver carcinoma and hepatitis B virus infection.

In regard to this clonotype: It is likely a read error, because the conserved phenylalanine at the end of the CDR3 is missing. No DNA is shown, since the ends of the CDR3 on it are uncertain; the CDR3 is the one TCRdb lists. V gene TRBV29-1 combines with J gene TRBJ2-7; the table gives TRBD1 as D, unverified against the DNA. The CDR3 totals 13 residues, both ends included. Germline CDR1 and CDR2: SQVTM and ANQGSEA. CDR3 protein: CSVEDRERYEQYL.

About this clonotype: The junction differs from germline at one of its ends, possibly a read error. This chain links TRBV6-1 with TRBJ1-4; D uncertain. The CDR3 covers 16 residues. Germline CDR1 MNHNS, CDR2 SASEGT. This CDR3 is CASSSTIMAVEKKLFF. DNA for the CDR3: TGTGCCAGCAGCTCGACAATTATGGCCGTTGAGAAAAAACTGTTCTTT.